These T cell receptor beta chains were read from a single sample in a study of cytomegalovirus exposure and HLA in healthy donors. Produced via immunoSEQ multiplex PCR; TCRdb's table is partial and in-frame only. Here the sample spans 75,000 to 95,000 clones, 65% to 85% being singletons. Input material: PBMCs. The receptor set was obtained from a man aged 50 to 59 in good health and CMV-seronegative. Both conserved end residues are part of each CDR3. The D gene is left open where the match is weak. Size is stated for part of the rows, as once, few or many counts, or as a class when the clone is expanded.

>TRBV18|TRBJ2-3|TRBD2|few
CASSLISGYTDTQYF
TGTGCCAGCTCACTTATTAGCGGGTACACAGATACGCAGTATTTT
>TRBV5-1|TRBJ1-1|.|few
CASSPGGVLGNTEAFF
TGCGCCAGCAGCCCGGGAGGAGTCCTAGGGAACACTGAAGCTTTCTTT
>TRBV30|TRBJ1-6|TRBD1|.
CAWSDRGDNSPLHF
TGTGCCTGGAGCGACAGGGGTGACAATTCACCCCTCCACTTT
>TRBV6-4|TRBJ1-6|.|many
CASSLQGENSPLHF
TGTGCCAGCAGCCTACAGGGAGAGAATTCACCCCTCCACTTT
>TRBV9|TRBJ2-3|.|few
CASSVAGVNGDTQYF
TGTGCCAGCAGCGTAGCGGGGGTAAACGGAGATACGCAGTATTTT
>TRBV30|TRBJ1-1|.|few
CASGAGVF
TGTGCCTCGGGCGCGGGAGTCTTT
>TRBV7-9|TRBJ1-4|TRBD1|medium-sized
CASSPRTGDEKLFF
TGTGCCAGCAGCCCTCGGACAGGGGATGAAAAACTGTTTTTT
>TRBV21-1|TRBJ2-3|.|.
CATPLVGQRDTQYF
TGTGCCACCCCCCTCGTGGGACAGCGAGATACGCAGTATTTT
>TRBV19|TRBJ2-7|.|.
CASSIALRGGGEQYF
TGTGCCAGTAGTATAGCACTAAGGGGGGGCGGCGAGCAGTACTTC
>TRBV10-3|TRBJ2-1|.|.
CAITSGPNVKPDFNEQFF
TGTGCCATCACCAGCGGACCGAACGTTAAACCCGATTTCAATGAGCAGTTCTTC
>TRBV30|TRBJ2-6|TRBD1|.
CAWRGQGTGANVLTF
TGTGCCTGGAGGGGACAGGGGACTGGGGCCAACGTCCTGACTTTC
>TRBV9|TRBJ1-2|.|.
CASSTRAGDTSNYGYTF
TGTGCCAGCAGCACCCGGGCGGGGGACACATCTAACTATGGCTACACCTTC
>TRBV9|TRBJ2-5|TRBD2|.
CASRPSGGETQYF
TGTGCCAGCAGGCCTAGCGGCGGAGAGACCCAGTACTTC
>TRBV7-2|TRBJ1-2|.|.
CASSPTSNYGYTF
TGTGCCAGCAGTCCTACTTCCAACTATGGCTACACCTTC
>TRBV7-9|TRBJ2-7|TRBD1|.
CASSSGQGFYEQYF
TGTGCCAGCAGCTCCGGACAGGGGTTTTACGAGCAGTACTTC
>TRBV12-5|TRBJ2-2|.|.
CASGLVGGGRAGELFF
TGTGCTAGTGGTTTGGTAGGAGGAGGGCGCGCCGGGGAGCTGTTTTTT
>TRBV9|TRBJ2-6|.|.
CASSIRLRTGLFSGANVLTF
TGTGCCAGCAGCATACGGCTCCGCACAGGGCTTTTTTCTGGGGCCAACGTCCTGACTTTC
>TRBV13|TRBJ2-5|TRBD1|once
CASSLLLPGGKETQYF
TGTGCCAGCAGCCTGTTACTCCCAGGGGGAAAAGAGACCCAGTACTTC
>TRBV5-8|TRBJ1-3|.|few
CASSFLPPVSGNTIYF
TGTGCCAGCAGCTTTCTCCCCCCGGTCTCTGGAAACACCATATATTTT
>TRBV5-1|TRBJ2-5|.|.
CASSLLVFFPGNF
TGCGCCAGCAGCCTTCTCGTCTTTTTCCCCGGGAACTTC
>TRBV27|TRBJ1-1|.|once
CASSWQLNTEAFF
TGTGCCAGCAGTTGGCAGTTGAACACTGAAGCTTTCTTT
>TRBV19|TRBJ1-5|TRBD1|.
CASTEYGQGRFNQPQHF
TGTGCCAGTACTGAATACGGACAGGGAAGGTTTAATCAGCCCCAGCATTTT
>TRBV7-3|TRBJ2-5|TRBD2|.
CASSLRAGEQETQYF
TGTGCCAGCAGCTTACGAGCGGGGGAGCAAGAGACCCAGTACTTC
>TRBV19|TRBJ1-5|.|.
CASSIGVNQPQHF
TGTGCCAGTAGTATAGGCGTTAATCAGCCCCAGCATTTT
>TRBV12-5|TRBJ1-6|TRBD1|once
CASGLIYLRQGGNSPLHF
TGTGCTAGTGGTTTGATCTACCTAAGACAGGGCGGTAATTCCCCCCTCCACTTT
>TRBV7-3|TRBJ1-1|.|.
CASSPTGTTNTEAFF
TGTGCCAGCAGCCCAACCGGGACTACAAACACTGAAGCTTTCTTT
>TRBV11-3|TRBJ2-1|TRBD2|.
CASSLEGTSENEQFF
TGTGCCAGCAGCTTAGAGGGGACTAGCGAAAATGAGCAGTTCTTC
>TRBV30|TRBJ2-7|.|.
CASRTGGFSYEQYF
TGTGCCAGTAGGACCGGAGGGTTCTCCTACGAGCAGTACTTC
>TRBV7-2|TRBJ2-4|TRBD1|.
CASSYDRGNIQYF
TGTGCCAGCAGCTACGACAGGGGGAACATTCAGTACTTC
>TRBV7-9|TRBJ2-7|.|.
CSSSLVEGPYEQYF
TGTTCCAGCAGCTTAGTGGAGGGTCCATACGAGCAGTACTTC
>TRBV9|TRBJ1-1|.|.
CASSVDWGLGTEAFF
TGTGCCAGCAGCGTAGATTGGGGCCTTGGTACTGAAGCTTTCTTT
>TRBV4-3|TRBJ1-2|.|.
CASSQDRLGAGYTF
TGCGCCAGCAGCCAAGATAGGTTGGGAGCCGGCTACACCTTC
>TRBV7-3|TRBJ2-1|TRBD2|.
CASSSRPGGGNEQFF
TGTGCCAGCAGCTCCCGGCCTGGGGGGGGCAATGAGCAGTTCTTC
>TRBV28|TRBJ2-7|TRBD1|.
CATPTGREQYF
TGTGCCACCCCGACAGGGAGAGAGCAGTACTTC
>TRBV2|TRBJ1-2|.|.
CASSLEGGYTF
TGTGCCAGCAGTTTAGAGGGTGGCTACACCTTC
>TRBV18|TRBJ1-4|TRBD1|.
CASSTGANEKLFF
TGTGCCAGCTCAACAGGGGCGAATGAAAAACTGTTTTTT
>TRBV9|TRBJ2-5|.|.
CASSLSTGYRETQYF
TGTGCCAGCAGCCTTTCCACGGGGTATAGGGAGACCCAGTACTTC
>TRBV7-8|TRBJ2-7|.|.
CASSFRESAEQYF
TGTGCCAGCAGCTTTCGGGAGTCCGCCGAGCAGTACTTC
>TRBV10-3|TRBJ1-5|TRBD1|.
CAIGQGGGNQPQHF
TGTGCCATCGGACAGGGTGGGGGCAATCAGCCCCAGCATTTT
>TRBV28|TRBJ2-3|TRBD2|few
CASSFVLAGGRGQYF
TGTGCCAGCAGTTTCGTCCTAGCGGGGGGGAGGGGGCAGTATTTT
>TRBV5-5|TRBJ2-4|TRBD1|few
CASTRDRGNIQYF
TGTGCCAGCACCCGGGACAGGGGGAACATTCAGTACTTC